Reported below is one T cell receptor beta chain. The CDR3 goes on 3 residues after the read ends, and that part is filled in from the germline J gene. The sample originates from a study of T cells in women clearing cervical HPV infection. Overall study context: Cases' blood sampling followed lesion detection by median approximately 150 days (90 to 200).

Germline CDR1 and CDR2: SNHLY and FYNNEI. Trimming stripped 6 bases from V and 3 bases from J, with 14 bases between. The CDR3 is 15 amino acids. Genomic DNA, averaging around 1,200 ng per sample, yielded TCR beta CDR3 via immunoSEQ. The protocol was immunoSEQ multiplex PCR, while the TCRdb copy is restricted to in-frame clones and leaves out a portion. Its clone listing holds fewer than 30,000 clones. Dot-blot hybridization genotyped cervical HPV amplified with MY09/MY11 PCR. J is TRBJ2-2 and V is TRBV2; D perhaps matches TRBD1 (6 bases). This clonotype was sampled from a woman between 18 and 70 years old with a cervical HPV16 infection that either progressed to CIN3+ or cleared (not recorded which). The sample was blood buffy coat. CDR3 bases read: TGTGCCAGCAGGGCACAGGGCGGCGACACCGGGGAG. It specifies CASRAQGGDTGE. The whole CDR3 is CASRAQGGDTGELFF.